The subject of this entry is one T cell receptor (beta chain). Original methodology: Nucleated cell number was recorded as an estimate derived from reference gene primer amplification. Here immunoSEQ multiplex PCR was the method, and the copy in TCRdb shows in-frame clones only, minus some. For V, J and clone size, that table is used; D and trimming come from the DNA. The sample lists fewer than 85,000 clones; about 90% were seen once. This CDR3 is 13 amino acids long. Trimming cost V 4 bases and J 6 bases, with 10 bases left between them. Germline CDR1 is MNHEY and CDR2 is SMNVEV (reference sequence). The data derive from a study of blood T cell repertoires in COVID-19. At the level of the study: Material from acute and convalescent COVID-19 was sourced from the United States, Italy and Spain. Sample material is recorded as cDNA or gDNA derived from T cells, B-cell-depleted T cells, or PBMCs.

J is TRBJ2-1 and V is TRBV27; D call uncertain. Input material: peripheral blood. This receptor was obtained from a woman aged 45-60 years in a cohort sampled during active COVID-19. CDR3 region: CASSSTSGNEQFF. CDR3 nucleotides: TGTGCCAGCAGTTCAACTTCGGGCAATGAGCAGTTCTTC.